The 21 T cell receptor beta chains listed next were all sequenced from one sample in a study of blood T cell repertoires in COVID-19. Assay: immunoSEQ multiplex PCR; the TCRdb copy retains only in-frame clones and omits some. The sample carries 400,000 or so clones, roughly 88% recorded once. The sequenced sample consisted of PBMCs or T cells enriched from blood (not recorded which). These receptors all stem from a man younger than 30 who had recovered from COVID-19.

This clone was seen a single time. This rearrangement joins TRBV12-3 or TRBV12-4 to TRBJ1-2, with D perhaps matching TRBD1 (6 bases). CDR3 length: 13 residues. With 5 bases removed from V and 7 bases from J, the gap between germline ends came to 14 bases. The CDR3 nucleotides are TGTGCCAGCAGTGCGACCGGGACAAGTGGCTACACCTTC. Encoded protein: CASSATGTSGYTF.

CDR3 sequence reads: CAGKEGGIAGNTIYF. The CDR3, as DNA: TGTGCCGGAAAAGAGGGGGGGATAGCTGGAAACACCATATATTTT. V and J are TRBV2 and TRBJ1-3; maybe TRBD1 (6 bases). The CDR3 loop spans 15 amino acids. With 11 bases removed from V and 2 bases from J, the gap between germline ends came to 19 bases. From germline, CDR1 is SNHLY and CDR2 FYNNEI.

The J gene is TRBJ2-3, the V gene TRBV10-2; tentative D call: TRBD2 (7 bases). CDR3 length equals 14 residues. Germline CDR1 reads WSHSY; CDR2 reads SAAADI. V gave up 0 bases and J gave up 6 bases, with 10 bases separating them. This CDR3 is CASSESGGLDTQYF. In nucleotides, the CDR3 is TGCGCCAGCAGTGAGTCCGGGGGGCTGGATACGCAGTATTTT.

This sequence joins TRBV2 and TRBJ2-7, with 7 bases that match TRBD1. V shed 9 bases, J shed 3 bases, and the junction held 11 bases outside the gene matches. This CDR3 spans 14 amino acids. Germline V gene data show CDR1 as SNHLY and CDR2 as FYNNEI. CDR3 in amino acids: CASTGDQGIYEQYF. The CDR3 DNA is TGTGCCAGTACAGGGGACCAGGGCATCTACGAGCAGTACTTC.

The chain carries TRBV3-1 (or the pseudogene TRBV3-2) and TRBJ1-3; the D is unclear. V gave up 0 bases and J gave up 0 bases, with 15 bases separating them. Germline V gives CDR1 LGHDT, CDR2 YNNKEL (reference sequence). The CDR3 is 18 residues long. This chain's CDR3 is CASSQDTKWRSSGNTIYF. DNA of the CDR3: TGTGCCAGCAGCCAAGACACGAAGTGGAGGAGCTCTGGAAACACCATATATTTT.

The chain carries TRBV14 and TRBJ1-4, with D tentatively TRBD1 (5 bases). Trimming removed 3 bases from V and 11 bases from J, with 10 bases in between. CDR3 length equals 12 residues. In germline, CDR1 is SGHDN, CDR2 FVKESK. CDR3: CASSHYGGKLFF. The DNA of the CDR3 is TGTGCCAGCAGCCATTATGGGGGGAAACTGTTTTTT.

In its sample, this clone was seen once. This chain links TRBV19 with TRBJ1-5, with D tentatively TRBD1 (5 bases). The germline CDR1 and CDR2 sequences are LNHDA and SQIVND (reference sequence). V lost 9 bases and J 4 bases, leaving 13 bases between the germline ends. This CDR3 has 13 residues. CDR3 amino acids: CASHPGINQPQHF. Written as DNA, the CDR3 is TGTGCCAGCCATCCAGGGATAAATCAGCCCCAGCATTTT.

The chain joins TRBV18 to TRBJ1-1; the match to TRBD1 covers 9 bases. The length of the CDR3 is 14 residues. V shed 3 bases and J 5 bases; nucleotides not matched to a gene: 4. CDR1 is KGHSH, CDR2 LQKENI, per germline. The DNA of the CDR3 is TGTGCCAGCTCACCCGGGACAGGGAGTACTGAAGCTTTCTTT. This codes for CASSPGTGSTEAFF. Drawing the rest from reference TRBV18 and TRBJ1-1, the complete variable domain is NAGVMQNPRHLVRRRGQEARLRCSPMKGHSHVYWYRQLPEEGLKFMVYLQKENIIDESGMPKERFSAEFPKEGPSILRIQQVVRGDSAAYFCASSPGTGSTEAFFGQGTRLTVV.

This chain uses TRBV11-2 with TRBJ1-1; no firm D call. This CDR3 has 15 amino acids. V gave up 0 bases and J gave up 0 bases, with 8 bases separating them. Germline CDR1 SGHAT, CDR2 FQNNGV. The CDR3 region is CASSLESAMNTEAFF. The CDR3 nucleotides are TGTGCCAGCAGCTTAGAAAGCGCTATGAACACTGAAGCTTTCTTT.

This chain links TRBV10-2 with TRBJ2-2, with D possibly being TRBD2 (5 bases). CDR3 length equals 17 residues. With 4 bases removed from V and 4 bases from J, the gap between germline ends came to 19 bases. CDR1 and CDR2 from the germline V gene are WSHSY and SAAADI. The CDR3 region is CASSVRWLAPGTGELFF. The CDR3 DNA follows: TGCGCCAGCAGTGTCCGCTGGCTAGCTCCGGGCACCGGGGAGCTGTTTTTT.

The CDR3 bases are TGCGCCAGACGAGGGACTAGCGGGGAGAACACCGGGGAGCTGTTTTTT. This codes for CARRGTSGENTGELFF. The chain uses TRBV10-2 and TRBJ2-2; 13 bases align to TRBD2. Germline V gene sequence: CDR1 WSHSY, CDR2 SAAADI. The V gene end was trimmed by 9 bases and the J gene end by 1 base; junction bases not matched to a gene: 5. The CDR3 is made up of 16 amino acids.

Points on this clone: Other DNA variants within this sample encode the same CDR3. This chain links TRBV2 with TRBJ1-5, with unresolved D. V gave up 4 bases and J gave up 0 bases, with 4 bases separating them. There are 13 residues in the CDR3. CDR1 is SNHLY and CDR2 is FYNNEI in the germline V gene. The CDR3 here is CASSAGSNQPQHF. The CDR3 coding sequence is TGTGCCAGCAGTGCAGGTAGCAATCAGCCCCAGCATTTT.

The genes are TRBV2 and TRBJ2-2; 8 bases agree with TRBD2. The V segment lost 6 bases and the J segment 6 bases; nucleotides outside the gene matches: 9. The CDR3 is 15 residues long. In germline, CDR1 is SNHLY, CDR2 FYNNEI. The chain's CDR3 is CASRRLAGSPGELFF. As DNA, the CDR3 is TGTGCCAGCAGGAGATTAGCGGGGAGCCCCGGGGAGCTGTTTTTT.

This sequence joins TRBV29-1 and TRBJ2-3; tentatively, D is TRBD2 (7 bases). The germline gives CDR1 SQVTM, CDR2 ANQGSEA. V shed 7 bases and J shed 6 bases, with 20 bases lying between them. This CDR3 contains 14 residues. The CDR3 here is CSADPGGAGDTQYF. The CDR3 coding sequence is TGCAGCGCCGACCCGGGGGGCGCAGGGGATACGCAGTATTTT.

V gene TRBV21-1 combines with J gene TRBJ1-1; no DNA check was done on the table's D call, TRBD1. TRBV21-1 is a known pseudogene. The CDR3 covers 15 residues. The CDR3: CASSPRTEGFTEAFF. The CDR3, as DNA: TGTGCCAGCAGCCCCAGGACAGAGGGTTTCACTGAAGCTTTCTTT.

The chain has TRBV18 and TRBJ1-2; D gene uncertain. V shed 6 bases and J shed 6 bases, with 14 bases lying between them. The germline V gene encodes CDR1 KGHSH and CDR2 LQKENI. The CDR3 is 13 residues long. Here the CDR3 DNA reads TGTGCCAGCTCCCTCCCGGTCGTGGATGGCTACACCTTC. Translating gives CASSLPVVDGYTF.

The chain has TRBV2 and TRBJ1-1, with 8 bases that match TRBD1. The V gene end was trimmed by 6 bases and the J gene end by 11 bases; junction bases not matched to a gene: 5. CDR1 and CDR2 (germline): SNHLY, FYNNEI. The CDR3 loop spans 11 amino acids. The CDR3 sequence is CASRGQVGAFF. The CDR3 nucleotides read TGTGCCAGCAGGGGACAGGTCGGGGCTTTCTTT.

The V gene is TRBV9, the J gene TRBJ1-1, with D maybe TRBD1 (5 bases). Germline values: CDR1 SGDLS, CDR2 YYNGEE. CDR3 length: 12 residues. Trimming pared 3 bases from V and 6 bases from J, leaving 9 bases between. The DNA of the CDR3 is TGTGCCAGCAGCGGAGCGGGGGCTGAAGCTTTCTTT. As protein: CASSGAGAEAFF.

This clone was recorded only once. V gene TRBV7-9 combines with J gene TRBJ1-2; 7 nucleotides align to TRBD1. This CDR3 region has 14 residues. Germline V gene lookup returns CDR1 SEHNR and CDR2 FQNEAQ (reference sequence). V lost 5 bases, J lost 2 bases, and 5 bases stayed unmatched. The CDR3 nucleotides are TGTGCCAGCAGCCAGGGGGATAACAACTATGGCTACACCTTC. Amino acids: CASSQGDNNYGYTF.

The J gene is TRBJ1-4, the V gene TRBV5-1, with 9 bases lining up with TRBD1. This CDR3 spans 15 amino acids. The germline CDR1 and CDR2 sequences are SGHRS and YFSETQ. The V and J ends lost 4 bases and 10 bases, in that order; junction bases with no gene match: 11. CDR3 in DNA: TGCGCCAGCAGCCCGGGACAGGGCGGTGATGGAAAACTGTTTTTT. It translates to CASSPGQGGDGKLFF. Drawing the rest from reference TRBV5-1 and TRBJ1-4, the complete variable domain is KAGVTQTPRYLIKTRGQQVTLSCSPISGHRSVSWYQQTPGQGLQFLFEYFSETQRNKGNFPGRFSGRQFSNSRSEMNVSTLELGDSALYLCASSPGQGGDGKLFFGSGTQLSVL.

The chain has TRBV9 and TRBJ1-1; D call uncertain. V was pared by 2 bases and J by 6 bases, with 8 bases between. CDR1 SGDLS and CDR2 YYNGEE come from the germline V gene. The CDR3 runs 12 residues. CDR3 nucleotide sequence: TGTGCCAGCAGCGTCGTAGAAGCTGAAGCTTTCTTT. Translated, it gives CASSVVEAEAFF. The whole variable domain, remainder taken from reference TRBV9 and TRBJ1-1, is DSGVTQTPKHLITATGQRVTLRCSPRSGDLSVYWYQQSLDQGLQFLIQYYNGEERAKGNILERFSAQQFPDLHSELNLSSLELGDSALYFCASSVVEAEAFFGQGTRLTVV.